This T cell receptor (beta chain) comes out of a study of cytomegalovirus exposure and HLA in healthy donors. Overall study findings and caveats: In a later analysis, V- and J-gene trimming of beta chains associated with a DCLRE1C missense variant, replicated independently. Sequencing likely caused a cluster of highly shared sequence variants.

The PCR ran on 60 Vbeta and 13 Jbeta primers. Using immunoSEQ multiplex PCR, the repertoire was profiled, and TCRdb retains in-frame clones only, with some absent. The repertoire holds 98,000 or so clones, with 70% to 80% as singletons. To note about this clone: The antigen is not known.

From germline, CDR1 is SGHNT and CDR2 YYREEE (reference sequence). The V gene end was trimmed by 4 bases and the J gene end by 3 bases; junction bases not matched to a gene: 5. The CDR3 runs 14 residues. Sequences were obtained from PBMCs. The J gene is TRBJ2-7, the V gene TRBV5-4, with 9 bases identical to TRBD1. The sequence was obtained from a man aged 60 to 69 in good health and CMV-seropositive. CDR3 region: CASSPRDRDYEQYF. The CDR3 bases are TGTGCCAGCAGCCCCCGGGACAGGGACTACGAGCAGTACTTC.